Listed here is a single TCR beta chain. Its binding antigen is unknown. No base quality information exists; no much larger clone differs at one position. The source of the sample is a study of cytomegalovirus exposure and HLA in healthy donors (dated by TCRdb to the late 2010s). Describing the broader study: According to a later analysis, one platform produced both the 100 to 150 validation repertoires and the roughly 640 repertoires of the first cohort. The aim of the study was to test whether cataloging public T cell receptors could identify signatures of past pathogen exposure. Besides the first cohort of roughly 660 subjects, a separate validation cohort made up of 120 different subjects was used. To predict cytomegalovirus infection status, the study brought together high-throughput TCR immunosequencing, statistical association of individual TCRs with disease status, and machine learning.

What the authors observed across the whole study: A later analysis had no HLA typing for the validation cohort, so co-occurrence there was scored across all 120 or so repertoires. A later analysis found that TCRs clustered in the first cohort also tended to co-occur in the 120 validation repertoires, with just under 95% of cluster scores above 0. It was suggested by the authors that the approach could potentially be generalized to other disease states and immunological phenotypes. Most TCR sequences were observed very rarely across donors, whereas some public TCRs were present in many individuals. In both the original and validation cohorts, the classifier was reported to diagnose cytomegalovirus status with high specificity and sensitivity. The study listed approximately 150 TCR beta chains as associated with cytomegalovirus. In vitro tests confirmed that three of the cytomegalovirus-associated TCR beta chains recognize cytomegalovirus antigens.

The library was made by the immunoSEQ multiplex PCR assay. The authors' analysis ran thus. A statistical classification framework was built for diagnosing cytomegalovirus status from the catalog of TCR beta chain sequences. TCRdb took this table from immuneACCESS and kept in-frame rearrangements with V and J called. Such tables lack part of the clones; where checked against another copy, unresolved V genes explain under half of the gap, and the rest is unexplained. That table is the source of V, J and clone size, and D and trimming were worked out from the DNA. Counted in this sample were 130,000 to 150,000 clones; roughly nine tenths of them appeared once. The top ten constitute around 3.4% of the sample. Donors formed part of the validation cohort, which comprised 120 subjects and was distinct from the first cohort of 670 or so subjects. The CDR3 covers 17 residues, taking in both the cysteine and the phenylalanine. The CDR3 DNA has 51 bases and is translated from base 1. The V and J ends are trimmed by 3 bases and 3 bases, leaving 20 bases between them. In the germline V gene, CDR1 corresponds to MNHNS and CDR2 to SASEGT.

Sequencing was done on a sample of PBMCs. The TCR originated in a woman in her late teens or twenties in good health and CMV-seropositive. This chain is built from TRBV6-1 and TRBJ1-2, with TRBD1 tentatively as D gene (6 bases match). Here the CDR3 is given as CASSDSILDSAYYGYTF. The DNA is TGTGCCAGCAGTGATAGTATACTGGACAGCGCCTACTATGGCTACACCTTC.